One sample yielded the 19 T cell receptor beta chains listed below, sequenced in a study of blood T cells in healthy people across ages. Combining a sample-barcoded 5' primer with a J-beta primer mix, a second PCR ran for 7 to 11 cycles. A single record per CDR3 protein comes from TCRdb applying MiXCR to the 5' RACE reads. The sample holds about 1.4 million distinct CDR3 sequences; approximately 59% are singletons and the top ten take 5% to 7%. Sequenced: blood. The receptors shown here come from a man between 18 and 35 years old in good health.

This clonotype appeared a few times. V gene TRBV7-9 combines with J gene TRBJ2-1; maybe TRBD1 (6 bases). The CDR3 covers 15 residues. CDR1 and CDR2 from the germline V gene are SEHNR and FQNEAQ (reference sequence). The ends were cut back, 5 bases at V and 4 bases at J, with 15 bases in the middle. CDR3 region: CASSRGHPAYNEQFF. The CDR3 DNA reads as TGTGCCAGCAGCCGGGGACACCCGGCTTACAATGAGCAGTTCTTC.

The chain joins TRBV4-1 to TRBJ2-1; the D is unclear. Trimming took off 2 bases at V and 8 bases at J, with 10 bases between the two ends. From germline, CDR1 is MGHRA and CDR2 YSYEKL. The CDR3 runs 13 residues. CDR3 DNA: TGCGCCAGCAGCCAAAACGAGATCCATGAGCAGTTCTTC. Its protein is CASSQNEIHEQFF.

This clonotype came up once. The chain has TRBV11-2 and TRBJ1-1, with D unresolved. The germline V and J ends were trimmed by 5 bases and 1 base, with 14 bases remaining between them. This CDR3 contains 15 residues. Germline V lookup: CDR1 SGHAT, CDR2 FQNNGV. The CDR3 DNA reads TGTGCCAGCAGCGGATGGGTCGAGCCGAACACTGAAGCTTTCTTT. As protein: CASSGWVEPNTEAFF.

In nucleotides, the CDR3 is TGCGCCAGCAGCCAAGAGTGGAGCCAGGGTGGAGATACGCAGTATTTT. Residues: CASSQEWSQGGDTQYF. The rearrangement joins TRBV4-3 to TRBJ2-3; tentative D call: TRBD1 (5 bases). Germline V gene lookup returns CDR1 LGHNA and CDR2 YSLEER. This CDR3 is 16 amino acids long. V was clipped by 0 bases and J by 5 bases, with 15 bases between them.

The chain couples TRBV27 to TRBJ2-4; D call uncertain. Per the germline V gene, CDR1 is MNHEY and CDR2 is SMNVEV (reference sequence). This CDR3 comprises 13 residues. V dropped 3 bases and J dropped 2 bases, with 5 bases sitting between them. CDR3 in DNA: TGTGCCAGCAGTTTTTCCCCCAAAAACATTCAGTACTTC. The encoded protein is CASSFSPKNIQYF.

J is TRBJ2-5 and V is TRBV25-1; 10 bases map to TRBD1. CDR3 length: 16 amino acids. After removal of 1 base from V and 6 bases from J, the junction contained 8 bases not matched to a gene. Per the germline V gene, CDR1 is MGHDK and CDR2 is SYGVNS. This chain's CDR3 is CASSELDRGYEKTQYF. The CDR3 DNA follows: TGTGCCAGCAGTGAATTGGACAGGGGGTATGAAAAGACCCAGTACTTC.

The rearrangement links TRBV6-5 to TRBJ1-2; D gene ambiguous. V lost 5 bases and J lost 4, with 8 bases in between. The V gene's germline CDR1 is MNHEY and CDR2 SVGAGI. The CDR3 has 12 amino acids. The CDR3 DNA sequence: TGTGCCAGCAGTCGACTGGGCTATGGCTACACCTTC. This sequence encodes CASSRLGYGYTF.

The chain combines TRBV5-1 with TRBJ2-4; 7 positions agree with TRBD2. With the DNA end fitting TRBJ2-7 better, the J assignment may be wrong. Germline assignment: CDR1 SGHRS and CDR2 YFSETQ. The CDR3 covers 14 residues. The DNA of the CDR3 is TGCGCCAGCAGCTGGGAGGGCCTACCCTACGAGCAGTACTTC. Its protein is CASSWEGLPYEQYF.

This clonotype appeared a few times. The chain has TRBV15 and TRBJ2-1; TRBD1 agrees at 8 bases. The CDR3 extends over 13 amino acids. V lost 5 bases to trimming and J lost 6 bases; unmatched junction nucleotides: 3. Germline V gene data show CDR1 as LNHNV and CDR2 as YYDKDF (reference sequence). CDR3 DNA sequence: TGTGCCACCAGCCGAACAGGGGGCAATGAGCAGTTCTTC. It is translated as CATSRTGGNEQFF.

The chain joins TRBV6-2 or TRBV6-3 to TRBJ1-5; 10 bases map to TRBD1. Germline trimming cut 0 bases from V and 6 bases from J; bases unmatched to any gene: 2. CDR3 length: 15 residues. In germline, CDR1 is MNHEY, CDR2 SVGEGT. CDR3 coding DNA: TGTGCCAGCAGTTACTCTTGGACAGGGGGTCAGCCCCAGCATTTT. Its translation is CASSYSWTGGQPQHF.

The gene calls are TRBV10-1 and TRBJ2-5; D possibly matches TRBD1 or TRBD2 (5 bases each). V was pared by 2 bases and J by 2 bases, with 15 bases between. The CDR3 spans 16 residues. CDR1 and CDR2 from the germline V gene are WNHNN and SYGVQD (reference sequence). The CDR3 DNA sequence: TGCGCCAGCAGTGAGGGTTGGACGGGACCTCAAGAGACCCAGTACTTC. Translation: CASSEGWTGPQETQYF.

The chain combines TRBV25-1 with TRBJ2-5, with D perhaps matching TRBD2 (7 bases). V gave up 5 bases and J gave up 10 bases, with 20 bases separating them. In germline, CDR1 is MGHDK, CDR2 SYGVNS. The CDR3 consists of 14 residues. CDR3 protein: CASSRSRGGEDQYF. CDR3 DNA sequence: TGTGCCAGCAGTCGGAGCAGGGGAGGGGAGGACCAGTACTTC.

The rearrangement joins TRBV7-2 to TRBJ2-1; TRBD2 agrees at 13 bases. V was pared by 4 bases and J by 5 bases, with 5 bases of the junction left unmatched. CDR1 and CDR2 (germline): SGHTA, FQGNSA. The CDR3 runs to 16 residues. The CDR3 DNA reads as TGTGCCAGCAGCTCTCCGGGACTAGCGGGACACAATGAGCAGTTCTTC. This encodes CASSSPGLAGHNEQFF.

The V and J genes are TRBV7-9 and TRBJ1-4, with a possible D match to TRBD1 (6 bases). The CDR3 loop spans 12 amino acids. The V end was cut by 6 bases, the J end by 8 bases, with 10 bases between. Germline CDR1 is SEHNR and CDR2 is FQNEAQ (reference sequence). The CDR3 sequence: CASRLQGEKLFF. CDR3 DNA: TGTGCCAGCAGACTCCAGGGGGAAAAACTGTTTTTT.

The chain combines TRBV6-5 with TRBJ2-1, with D tentatively TRBD1 or TRBD2 (5 bases each). The length of the CDR3 is 15 residues. V was shortened by 4 bases and J by 1 base, with 11 bases between the two germline ends. The germline CDR1 and CDR2 sequences are MNHEY and SVGAGI. This CDR3 reads CASSWVGESYNEQFF. The CDR3 DNA sequence: TGTGCCAGCAGTTGGGTGGGGGAATCCTACAATGAGCAGTTCTTC.

DNA for the CDR3: TGTGCCAGCAGCCATTCCGGGACTAGCGGCGCAGATACGCAGTATTTT. Translated: CASSHSGTSGADTQYF. The rearrangement uses TRBV7-8 and TRBJ2-3; the match to TRBD2 covers 11 bases. This CDR3 spans 16 amino acids. Per germline, CDR1 SGHVS and CDR2 FQNEAQ. V dropped 5 bases and J dropped 4; count of bases not matched to a gene: 8.

Only a few counts were recorded for this clonotype. One junction end disagrees with the germline gene, perhaps due to a read error. V is TRBV5-1 and J is TRBJ2-3, with 9 bases fitting TRBD2. There are 16 residues in the CDR3. From germline, CDR1 is SGHRS and CDR2 YFSETQ. CDR3 DNA sequence: TGCGCTAGCAGCTTGGATCTAGCGGGGCTCACAGATACGCAGTATTTT. Protein: CASSLDLAGLTDTQYF.

The J gene is TRBJ2-3, the V gene TRBV4-1; D remains unclear. Per germline, CDR1 MGHRA and CDR2 YSYEKL. Trimming stripped 1 base from V and 6 bases from J, with 8 bases between. This CDR3 has 13 residues. Here the CDR3 reads CASSQVVWDTQYF. The CDR3 nucleotides are TGCGCCAGCAGCCAAGTTGTGTGGGATACGCAGTATTTT.

The rearrangement joins TRBV25-1 to TRBJ1-2; no clear D gene. In germline, CDR1 is MGHDK, CDR2 SYGVNS. Trimming left V 5 bases short and J 0 bases short, with 16 bases between. This CDR3 comprises 16 residues. CDR3 amino acids: CASSNPGQPANYGYTF. CDR3 DNA: TGTGCCAGCAGTAATCCTGGCCAGCCTGCTAACTATGGCTACACCTTC.